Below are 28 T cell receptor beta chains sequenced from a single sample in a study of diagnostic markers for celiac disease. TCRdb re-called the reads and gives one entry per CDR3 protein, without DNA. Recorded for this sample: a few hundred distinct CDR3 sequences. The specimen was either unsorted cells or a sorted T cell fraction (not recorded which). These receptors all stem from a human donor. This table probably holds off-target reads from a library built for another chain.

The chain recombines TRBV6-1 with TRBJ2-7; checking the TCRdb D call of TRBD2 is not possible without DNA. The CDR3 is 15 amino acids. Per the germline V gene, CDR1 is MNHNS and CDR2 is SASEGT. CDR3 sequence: CASSEFPGTYYEQYF.

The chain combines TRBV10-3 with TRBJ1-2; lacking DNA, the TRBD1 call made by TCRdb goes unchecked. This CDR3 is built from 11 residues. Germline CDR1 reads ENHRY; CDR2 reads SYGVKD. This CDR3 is CATGELYGYTF.

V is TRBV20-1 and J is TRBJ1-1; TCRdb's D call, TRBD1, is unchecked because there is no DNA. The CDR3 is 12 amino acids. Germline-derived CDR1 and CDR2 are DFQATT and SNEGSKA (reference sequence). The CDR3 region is CSPQGGGTEAFF.

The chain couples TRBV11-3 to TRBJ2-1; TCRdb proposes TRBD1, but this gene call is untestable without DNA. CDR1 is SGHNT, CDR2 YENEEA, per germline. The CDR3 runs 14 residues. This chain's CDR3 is CASSPAGDYNEQFF.

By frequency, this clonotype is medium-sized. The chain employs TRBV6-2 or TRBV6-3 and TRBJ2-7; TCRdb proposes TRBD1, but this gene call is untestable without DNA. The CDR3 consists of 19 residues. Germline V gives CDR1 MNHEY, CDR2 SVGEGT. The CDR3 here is CASSYPGPSQFSQSLEQYF.

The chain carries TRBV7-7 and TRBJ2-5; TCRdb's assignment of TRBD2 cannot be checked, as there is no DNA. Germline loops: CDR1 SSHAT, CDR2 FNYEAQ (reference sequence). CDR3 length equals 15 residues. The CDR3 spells CASSLDGGSGETQYF. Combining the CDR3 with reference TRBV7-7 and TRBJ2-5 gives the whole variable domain GAGVSQSPRYKVTKRGQDVTLRCDPISSHATLYWYQQALGQGPEFLTYFNYEAQPDKSGLPSDRFSAERPEGSISTLTIQRTEQRDSAMYRCASSLDGGSGETQYFGPGTRLLVL.

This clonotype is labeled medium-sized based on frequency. CDR3 sequence reads: CASSPLAGLSYNEQFF. The chain couples TRBV3-1 to TRBJ2-1; no DNA is available, so the TRBD2 call from TCRdb remains unchecked. CDR1 and CDR2 from the germline V gene are LGHDT and YNNKEL (reference sequence). This CDR3 has 16 amino acids.

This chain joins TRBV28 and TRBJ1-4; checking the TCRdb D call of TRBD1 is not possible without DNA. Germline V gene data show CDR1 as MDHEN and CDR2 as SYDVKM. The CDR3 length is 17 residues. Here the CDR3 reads CASSLSRSGGVWEKLFF.

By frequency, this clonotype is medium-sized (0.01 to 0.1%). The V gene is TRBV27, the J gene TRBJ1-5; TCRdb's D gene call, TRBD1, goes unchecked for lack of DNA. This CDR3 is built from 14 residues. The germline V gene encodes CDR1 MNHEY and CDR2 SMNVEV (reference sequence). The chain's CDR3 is CASSWGSGNQPQHF.

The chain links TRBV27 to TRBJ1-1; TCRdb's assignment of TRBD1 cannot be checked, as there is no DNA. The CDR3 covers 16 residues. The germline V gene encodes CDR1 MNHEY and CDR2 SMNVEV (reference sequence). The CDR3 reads CASPRPGSPWDTEAFF.

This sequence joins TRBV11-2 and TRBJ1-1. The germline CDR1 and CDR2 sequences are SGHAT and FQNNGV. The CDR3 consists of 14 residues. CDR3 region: CASSFRARDAEAFF. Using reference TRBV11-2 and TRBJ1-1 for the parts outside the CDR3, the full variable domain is EAGVAQSPRYKIIEKRQSVAFWCNPISGHATLYWYQQILGQGPKLLIQFQNNGVVDDSQLPKDRFSAERLKGVDSTLKIQPAKLEDSAVYLCASSFRARDAEAFFGQGTRLTVV.

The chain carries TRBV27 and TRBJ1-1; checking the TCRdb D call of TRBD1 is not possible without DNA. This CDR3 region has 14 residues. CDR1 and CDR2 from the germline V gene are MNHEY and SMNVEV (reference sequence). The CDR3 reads CASSLLGENTEAFF.

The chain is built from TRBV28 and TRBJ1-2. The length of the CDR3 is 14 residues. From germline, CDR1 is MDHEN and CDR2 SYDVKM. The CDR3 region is CASSRLGGYYGYTF.

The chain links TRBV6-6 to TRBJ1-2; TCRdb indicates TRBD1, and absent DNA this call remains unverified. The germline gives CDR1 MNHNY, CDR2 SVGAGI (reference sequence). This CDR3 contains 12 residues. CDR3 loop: CASSYGAGGYTF.

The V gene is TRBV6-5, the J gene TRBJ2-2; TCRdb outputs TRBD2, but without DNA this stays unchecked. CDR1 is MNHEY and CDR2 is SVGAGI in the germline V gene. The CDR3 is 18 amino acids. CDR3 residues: CASSYALGRGVYTGELFF.

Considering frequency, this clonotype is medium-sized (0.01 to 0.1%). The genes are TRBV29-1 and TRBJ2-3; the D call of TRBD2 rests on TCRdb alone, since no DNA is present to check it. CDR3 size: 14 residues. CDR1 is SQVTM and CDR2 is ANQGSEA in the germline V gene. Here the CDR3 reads CSVTPIPGTDTQYF.

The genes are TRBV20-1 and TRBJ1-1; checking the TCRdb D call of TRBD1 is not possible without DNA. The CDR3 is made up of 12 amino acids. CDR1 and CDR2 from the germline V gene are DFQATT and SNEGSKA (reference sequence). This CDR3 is CSATRGVTEAFF.

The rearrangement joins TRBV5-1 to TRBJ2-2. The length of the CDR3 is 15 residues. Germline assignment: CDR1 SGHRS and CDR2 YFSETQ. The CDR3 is CASSLPATNTGELFF.

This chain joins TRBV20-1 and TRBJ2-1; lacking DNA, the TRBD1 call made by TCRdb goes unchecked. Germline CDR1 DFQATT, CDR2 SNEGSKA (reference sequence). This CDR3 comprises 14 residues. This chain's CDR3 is CSTDRGSSYNEQFF.

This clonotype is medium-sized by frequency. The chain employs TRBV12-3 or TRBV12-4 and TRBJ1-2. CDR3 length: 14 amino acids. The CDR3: CASSFSAGFGGYTF.

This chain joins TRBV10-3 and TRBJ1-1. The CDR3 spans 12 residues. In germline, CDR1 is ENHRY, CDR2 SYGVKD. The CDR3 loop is CAISETTAEAFF.

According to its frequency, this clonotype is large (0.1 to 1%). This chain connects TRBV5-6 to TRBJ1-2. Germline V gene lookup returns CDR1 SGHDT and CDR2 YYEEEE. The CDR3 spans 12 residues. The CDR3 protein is CASRIHDYGYTF.

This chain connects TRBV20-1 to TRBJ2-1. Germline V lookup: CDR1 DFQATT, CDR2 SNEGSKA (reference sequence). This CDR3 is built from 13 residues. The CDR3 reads CSASSYSYNEQFF.

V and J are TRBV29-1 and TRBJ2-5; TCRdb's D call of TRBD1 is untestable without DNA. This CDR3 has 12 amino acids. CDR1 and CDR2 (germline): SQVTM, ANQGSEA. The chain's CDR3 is CSGKDREKTQYF.

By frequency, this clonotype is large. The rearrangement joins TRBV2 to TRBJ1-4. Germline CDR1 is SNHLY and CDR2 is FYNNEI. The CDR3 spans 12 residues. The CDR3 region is CASSGYGEKLFF.

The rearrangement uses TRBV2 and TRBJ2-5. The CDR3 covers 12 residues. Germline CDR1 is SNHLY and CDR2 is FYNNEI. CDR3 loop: CASSVSGETQYF.

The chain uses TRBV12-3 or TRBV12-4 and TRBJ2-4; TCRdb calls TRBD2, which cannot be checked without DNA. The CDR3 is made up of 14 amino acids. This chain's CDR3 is CASSSGGGKNIQYF.

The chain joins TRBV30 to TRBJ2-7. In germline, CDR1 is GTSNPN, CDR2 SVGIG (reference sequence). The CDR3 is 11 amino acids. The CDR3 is CAWSVSYEQYF.